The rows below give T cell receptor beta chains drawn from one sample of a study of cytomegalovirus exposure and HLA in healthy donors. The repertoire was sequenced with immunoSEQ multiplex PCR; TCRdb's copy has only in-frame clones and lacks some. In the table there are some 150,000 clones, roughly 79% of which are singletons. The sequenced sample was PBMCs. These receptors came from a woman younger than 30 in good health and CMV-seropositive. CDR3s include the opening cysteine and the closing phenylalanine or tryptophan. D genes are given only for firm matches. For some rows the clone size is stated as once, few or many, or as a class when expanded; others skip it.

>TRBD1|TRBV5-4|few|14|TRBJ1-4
TGTGCCAGCAGCCAGGGACAGAAGGATGAAAAACTGTTTTTT
CASSQGQKDEKLFF
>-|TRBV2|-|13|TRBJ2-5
TGTGCCAGCAGTTTTTACAGGCAAGAGACCCAGTACTTC
CASSFYRQETQYF
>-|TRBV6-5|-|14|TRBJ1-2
TGTGCCAGCAGTTCCCTGACAGCTACCTATGGCTACACCTTC
CASSSLTATYGYTF
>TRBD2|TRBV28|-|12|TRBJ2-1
TGTGCCAGCACGGGGGGGCTGGGTGAGCAGTTCTTC
CASTGGLGEQFF
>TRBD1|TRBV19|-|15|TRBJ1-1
TGTGCCAGTAGTCCCCTCGCGGACAGGGCCGCTGAAGCTTTCTTT
CASSPLADRAAEAFF
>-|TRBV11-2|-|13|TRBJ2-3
TGTGCCAGCAGCGCCCAGGGCACAGATACGCAGTATTTT
CASSAQGTDTQYF
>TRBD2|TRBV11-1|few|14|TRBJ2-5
TGTGCCAGCAGCCCCGGACTAGCCGGAGAGACCCAGTACTTC
CASSPGLAGETQYF
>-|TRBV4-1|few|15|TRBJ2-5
TGCGCCAGCAAGGGTACAGGGACGTACCAAGAGACCCAGTACTTC
CASKGTGTYQETQYF
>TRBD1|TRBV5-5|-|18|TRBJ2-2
TGTGCCAGCAGCTACGGAACCGGGACAGGGGGAAACACCGGGGAGCTGTTTTTT
CASSYGTGTGGNTGELFF
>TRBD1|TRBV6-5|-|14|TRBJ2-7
TGTGCCAGCAGGTGGGGGACAGGGCTTTACGAGCAGTACTTC
CASRWGTGLYEQYF
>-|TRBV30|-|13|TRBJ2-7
TGTGCCTGGGACAGACCAGAATTCTACGAGCAGTACTTC
CAWDRPEFYEQYF
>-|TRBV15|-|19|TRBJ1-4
TGTGCCACCAGCAGAGACCGGGTTGAAGGGGTTGGGACTAATGAAAAACTGTTTTTT
CATSRDRVEGVGTNEKLFF
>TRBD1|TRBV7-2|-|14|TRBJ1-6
TGTGCCAGCAGCTCCGGGACAGAAAATTCACCCCTCCACTTT
CASSSGTENSPLHF
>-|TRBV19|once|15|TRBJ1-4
TGTGCCAGTAGTGGAACCCTGGCGGCCCTTGAAAAACTGTTTTTT
CASSGTLAALEKLFF
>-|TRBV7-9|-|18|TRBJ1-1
TGTGCCAGCAGCTTAGCCCTCGACAGTGATGTTTTTACCACTGAAGCTTTCTTT
CASSLALDSDVFTTEAFF
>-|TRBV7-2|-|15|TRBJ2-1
TGTGCCAGCAGCCCGCTCCCGAGCTCCTACAATGAGCAGTTCTTC
CASSPLPSSYNEQFF
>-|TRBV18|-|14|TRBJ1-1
TGTGCCAGCTCACCAGGACAGCCGAACACTGAAGCTTTCTTT
CASSPGQPNTEAFF
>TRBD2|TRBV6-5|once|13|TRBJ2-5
TGTGCCAGCAGGGAGTTGCGGGGGGAGACCCAGTACTTC
CASRELRGETQYF
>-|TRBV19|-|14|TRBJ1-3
TGTGCCAGTAGGCAACAGGATACTGGAAACACCATATATTTT
CASRQQDTGNTIYF
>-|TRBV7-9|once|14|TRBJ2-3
TGTGCCAGCAGCCTCGTTGGGGGGAGGGATACGCAGTATTTT
CASSLVGGRDTQYF
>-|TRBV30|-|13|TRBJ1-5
TGTGCCTGGAGTGCAGGTGGGAATCAGCCCCAGCATTTT
CAWSAGGNQPQHF
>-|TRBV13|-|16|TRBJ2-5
TGTGCCAGCAGCTGGATAGGGACTCCAATCCAAGAGACCCAGTACTTC
CASSWIGTPIQETQYF
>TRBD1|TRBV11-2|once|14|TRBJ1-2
TGTGCCAGCAGCTTCGGACAGGGAGACTATGGCTACACCTTC
CASSFGQGDYGYTF
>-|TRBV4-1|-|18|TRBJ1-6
TGCGCCAGCAGCCGCGATGACATCAGGGGCTCCTATAATTCACCCCTCCACTTT
CASSRDDIRGSYNSPLHF
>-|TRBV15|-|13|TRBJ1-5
TGTGCCACTATTGACTGTGGCAATCAGCCCCAGCATTTT
CATIDCGNQPQHF
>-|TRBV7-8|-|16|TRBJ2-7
TGTGCCAGCAGTCTACCGGGAAGAGGGAACTCCTACGAGCAGTACTTC
CASSLPGRGNSYEQYF
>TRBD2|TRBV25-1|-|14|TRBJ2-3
TGTGCCAGCCAAATAGCGGGGGGGCAGGGTACGCAGTATTTT
CASQIAGGQGTQYF
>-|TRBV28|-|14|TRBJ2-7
TGTGCCAGCAGTTTCAGGGTACAGCACTACGAGCAGTACTTC
CASSFRVQHYEQYF
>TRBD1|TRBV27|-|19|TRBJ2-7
TGTGCCAGCAGTTTATCGGGGGACAGGGGACAACTGGGGTCCTACGAGCAGTACTTC
CASSLSGDRGQLGSYEQYF
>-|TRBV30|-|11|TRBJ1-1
TGTGCCTGGACCCGGAGGGCTGAAGCTTTCTTT
CAWTRRAEAFF
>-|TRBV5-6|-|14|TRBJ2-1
TGTGCCAGCAGCTACTGGGGAGGCTACAATGAGCAGTTCTTC
CASSYWGGYNEQFF
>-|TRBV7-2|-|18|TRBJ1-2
TGTGCCAGCAGCTTAAGCCAATCAGCGGGGGGCGGGGGAAATGGCTACACCTTC
CASSLSQSAGGGGNGYTF
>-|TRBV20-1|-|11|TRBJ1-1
TGCAGTGCCCGGGCGGGAACTGAAGCTTTCTTT
CSARAGTEAFF
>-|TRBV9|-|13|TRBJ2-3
TGTGCCAGCAGCTTTAGTGCCCCAGATACGCAGTATTTT
CASSFSAPDTQYF
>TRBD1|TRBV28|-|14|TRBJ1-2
TGTGCCAGCAGCCGGACAGGGGGTAACTATGGCTACACCTTC
CASSRTGGNYGYTF
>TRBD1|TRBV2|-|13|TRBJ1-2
TGTGCCAGCAGTCCGGACAGGCAATATGGCTACACCTTC
CASSPDRQYGYTF
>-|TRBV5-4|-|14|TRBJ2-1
TGTGCCAGCAGCTTGAAAACAGGGAATCATGAGCAGTTCTTC
CASSLKTGNHEQFF
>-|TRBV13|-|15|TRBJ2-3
TGTGCCAGCAGCTTCCGGGACATGAGCACAGATACGCAGTATTTT
CASSFRDMSTDTQYF
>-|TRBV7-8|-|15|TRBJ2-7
TGTGCCAGCAGCCACGACCAGGGACAAAACTACGAGCAGTACTTC
CASSHDQGQNYEQYF
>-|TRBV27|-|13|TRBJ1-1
TGTGCCAGCATGGAGGGTACGTTCACTGAAGCTTTCTTT
CASMEGTFTEAFF
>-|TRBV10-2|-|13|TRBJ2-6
TGCGCCAGCAGGGCTTCCGGGGCCAACGTCCTGACTTTC
CASRASGANVLTF
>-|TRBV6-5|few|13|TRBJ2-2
TGTGCCAGCAGTTATAACACCCCCGGGGAGCTGTTTTTT
CASSYNTPGELFF
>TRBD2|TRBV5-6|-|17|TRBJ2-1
TGTGCCAGCAGCTTGTTTTCCCCAGCGGGGGGCAACAATGAGCAGTTCTTC
CASSLFSPAGGNNEQFF
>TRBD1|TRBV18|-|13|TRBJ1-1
TGTGCCAGCTCACGCTCAGGGGGCACTGAAGCTTTCTTT
CASSRSGGTEAFF
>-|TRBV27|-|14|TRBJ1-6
TGTGCCAGCAGTTCCCCAGCGTTTAATTCACCCCTCCACTTT
CASSSPAFNSPLHF
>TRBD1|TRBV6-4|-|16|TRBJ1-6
TGTGCCAGCCCTGGGACAGGGCAGGTGGAAGGGTCACCCCTCCACTTT
CASPGTGQVEGSPLHF
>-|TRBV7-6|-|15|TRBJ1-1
TGTGCCAGCAGCTTAGCGGGAGGTCGAGGCACTGAAGCTTTCTTT
CASSLAGGRGTEAFF
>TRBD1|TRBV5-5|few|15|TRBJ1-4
TGTGCCAGCAGCCCACTGGGACAGAATAATGAAAAACTGTTTTTT
CASSPLGQNNEKLFF
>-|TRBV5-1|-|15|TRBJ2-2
TGCGCCAGCAGCTTGTCGGCAGGGAACACCGGGGAGCTGTTTTTT
CASSLSAGNTGELFF
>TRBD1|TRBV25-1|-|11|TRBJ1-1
TGTGCCAGCAGTGGGACAGGTCAAGCTTTCTTT
CASSGTGQAFF
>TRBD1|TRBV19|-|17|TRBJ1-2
TGTGCCAGTAGTATACTGGGACAGGGGATGTTTGAGGATGGCTACACCTTC
CASSILGQGMFEDGYTF
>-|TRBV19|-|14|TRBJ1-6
TGTGCCAGTAGTACCTGGGAGTTGGGTTCACCCCTCCACTTT
CASSTWELGSPLHF
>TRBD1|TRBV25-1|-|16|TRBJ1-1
TGTGCCAGCAGTGATAGACGTAAAGGGGGCTCGGATGAAGCTTTCTTT
CASSDRRKGGSDEAFF
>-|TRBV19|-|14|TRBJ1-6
TGTGCCAGTAGTATGCAGGGCAATAATTCACCCCTCCACTTT
CASSMQGNNSPLHF